This TCR beta chain was documented in a study of T cells in Graves' hyperthyroidism and ophthalmopathy. There are a few counts of this clonotype. CDR3 length: 15 amino acids. Germline V gene data show CDR1 as SGHTA and CDR2 as FQGNSA. The trim removed 5 bases at V and 3 bases at J, leaving 5 bases unmatched. TCR beta CDR3 sequences were amplified from RNA transcripts. First-round RT-PCR targeting the TCR CDR3 was performed with the HTBI primer set. Using its own MiXCR run on the multiplex PCR reads, TCRdb lists one record per CDR3 protein. The sample records hundreds of thousands of distinct CDR3 sequences, 25% to 30% being singletons.

The specimen was blood. This sequence joins TRBV7-2 and TRBJ2-5; 11 nucleotides match TRBD1. This sequence originates from a man aged 35-49 years with Graves' hyperthyroidism that later progressed to Graves' ophthalmopathy. This CDR3 is CASSNLGQGEETQYF. DNA for the CDR3: TGTGCCAGCAGCAACCTGGGACAGGGGGAAGAGACCCAGTACTTC.